Here is one T cell receptor beta chain with its context. This clonotype appeared many times. The clone's antigen remains unknown. No qualities accompany the bases; no much larger clone lies one base away. CDR1 and CDR2 are drawn from the germline V gene: SGHDN, FVKESK. The CDR3 holds 13 amino acids from the cysteine to the phenylalanine. CDR3 DNA is the only sequence kept; it has 39 bases, read in frame from the first base. The trim is 4 bases for V and 4 bases for J, with a gap of 8 bases between the germline ends. The data are from a study of T cell repertoires in cytomegalovirus infection (dated by TCRdb to between 2019 and 2020). As for the study more broadly: Because public TCR beta signatures pointed to carriage of CMV infection together with the matching HLA type, the HLA type of each donor mattered for the analysis.

What the authors observed across the whole study: The ex vivo response was dominated by HLA-C-restricted CMV-specific TCR beta clonotypes, which also provided the single most frequent clonotype in two of eight donors. In both this cohort and an independent roughly 350-donor cohort, the cumulative frequency of public TCR beta family members distinguished carriers of CMV infection plus the relevant HLA type.

Sequenced on an Illumina HiSeq 1500. The public reads were reanalyzed by TCRdb: fastp trimming at Q25, MiXCR alignment, in-frame beta chains only. Every CDR3 protein is listed once, alongside the most common genes and DNA of its rows. Counted in this sample were around 170,000 distinct CDR3 sequences; about an eighth of them appeared once. 27% of the sample lies in the top ten. Material: PBMCs. The chain is made from TRBV14 and TRBJ2-1; the D gene identity is not certain. This TCR was sampled from a human donor in good health (CMV status not recorded). Some clones in this sample may be carry-over from other donors' samples. The CDR3 amino acid sequence is: CASSPYEYNEQFF. Here is the DNA: TGTGCCAGCAGCCCTTATGAATACAATGAGCAGTTCTTC.